This section outlines one T cell receptor (beta chain) sequence together with its context. It lacks a known antigen. The sample holds no much larger clone one base away, and base qualities are not on file. The record originates from a study of cytomegalovirus exposure and HLA in healthy donors (TCRdb year 2017). As for the study more broadly: An earlier analysis of some 620 of the donors reported 276 Gb of sequence data and 117 million unique TCR beta sequences obtained from about 170 million T cells. Among some 400 genotyped donors of the cohort, an average of approximately 240,000 unique TCR beta nucleotide sequences were sequenced per donor, roughly a sixth of them non-productive. Typing coverage differed by locus: A, B, C, DRB1 and DQB1 were typed in roughly 629-640 donors, DQA1 in about 550, DPA1 in around 580, and DPB1 in approximately 450. Class I and class II HLA loci were covered by the typing at four-digit resolution. Besides the first cohort of 666 subjects, a separate validation cohort made up of around 120 different subjects was used. An early release covering 550 to 700 HLA-typed donors comprised about 300 gigabases of sequencing data and approximately 85 million unique TCR sequences. The T cell repertoires of 670 or so subjects were profiled by immunosequencing and related to cytomegalovirus serostatus. A later analysis re-examined previously published TCR beta repertoires from about 670 donors and added high-resolution HLA genotyping to investigate patterns of TCR occurrence. A later genetic analysis took genome-wide SNP genotypes for about 65% of the roughly 670 donors and used that subset as a discovery cohort. Every repertoire in the discovery cohort had been generated on one and the same sequencing platform. A handful of DR-DQ haplotypes were handled as single units for association and clustering because linkage in the cohort was strong. The later analysis used no new phenotypic data to find candidate immune exposures, relying instead on TCR beta sequences and their occurrence across donors. Donor age, sex, ethnicity and CMV serostatus were compiled alongside the repertoire data. Among the roughly 400 genotyped donors, roughly 80% belonged to the genetic ancestry cluster associated with self-reported Caucasian donors. In an earlier analysis of a few hundred of the donors, high-throughput TCR beta sequencing was used to judge whether each TCR beta V gene segment behaved as functional or pseudogenic. High-throughput TCR immunosequencing, statistical association of individual TCRs with disease status, and machine learning were combined to predict cytomegalovirus infection status. The study aimed to test whether signatures of past pathogen exposure could be identified by cataloging public T cell receptors.

The cohort consisted of 670 or so healthy bone marrow donors. At the time of sampling, every cohort member was nominally healthy, though immune exposures that went unrecorded were likely present. The donor tested CMV seronegative, placing the donor among the 352 seronegative members of the cohort. Every donor gave a peripheral blood sample, and the peripheral blood mononuclear cells from that sample were used for TCR beta sequencing. Genomic DNA extraction from the blood cell samples was performed with the Qiagen DNeasy Blood Extraction Kit. What the research found in general, with its limitations: Compared with equally common non-associated chains, HLA-associated TCR beta chains in a later analysis were more clonally expanded and had lower generation probabilities. Strong co-occurrence of HLA alleles, especially DR and DQ, made assigning TCR associations to individual alleles difficult. Most CMV-associated TCR beta chains appeared to be HLA-restricted in a later analysis, and the HLA associations seemed to be driven largely by CMV exposure. According to a later genetic analysis, donors in an Asian-associated ancestry cluster had fewer N-insertions in productive TCRs than the approximately 630-donor mean. This cohort had only TCR beta chains sequenced, and the lack of alpha or paired-chain data limited which features could be detected. A later analysis found that TCR association rates varied across HLA loci, with DRB1 alleles showing the most associated TCRs and HLA-C alleles the fewest. Because HLA typing was missing for some donors at each locus, association tests included only the typed subset. In an earlier analysis of approximately 590 of the donors, most TCR beta V segments were observed in productive rearrangements about 87% or about 30% of the time, broadly matching IMGT annotations. A few of the identified cytomegalovirus-associated TCR beta chains were confirmed in vitro to be specific for cytomegalovirus antigens. V-gene and J-gene trimming of TCR beta chains was associated with a missense DCLRE1C variant in a later genetic analysis, and the association was replicated in an independent cohort. In a later analysis, several top co-occurrence clusters were reported to appear linked to parvovirus B19, influenza, CMV and Epstein-Barr virus. A further reported finding was that TCR beta sequences accurately predicted the HLA-A and HLA-B alleles for most subjects in the first cohort. Immune exposure information for the cohort was limited to CMV serostatus. Across donors, most TCR sequences were observed very rarely, whereas some public TCRs were present in many individuals. Specific HLA alleles were associated with roughly 16,000 TCR beta sequences at a false discovery rate of 0.05 in a later analysis. Some IMGT-functional V segments, including TRBV6-2 and TRBV6-3, could not be distinguished by the 87-base-pair reads and were therefore excluded. Sequencing depth was assumed to be roughly uniform across donors in the presence/absence analyses, though that assumption may not hold. In the study, 164 TCR beta chains were listed as associated with cytomegalovirus. Because counts were too low, roughly 18 rarely observed V segments, including chromosome 9 orphons, were left out of the earlier analysis of 500 to 750 of the donors. Correlated functional status among segregating V segments might reflect linkage disequilibrium, but an unknown experimental factor could not be ruled out. A cluster of highly shared sequence variants was judged likely to be a technical artifact of the sequencing pipeline. The authors suggested that the approach could potentially be generalized to other disease states and immunological phenotypes. The classifier was reported to diagnose cytomegalovirus status with high specificity and sensitivity in both the original and validation cohorts.

Relative to germline, V is missing 2 bases and J is missing 7 bases, with 7 bases of the junction outside any gene match. From the germline V gene (reference sequence), CDR1 is MNHNY and CDR2 is SVGAGI. From the cysteine through the phenylalanine, the CDR3 covers 14 amino acids. Only the CDR3 region is kept as DNA, spanning 42 bases read in frame from base 1. Library prep was done by the immunoSEQ multiplex PCR assay. For the multiplex PCR, a mixture combining 60 forward primers for TCR Vbeta segments and 13 reverse primers for TCR Jbeta segments was used. The CDR3 region of rearranged TCR beta genes was amplified from genomic DNA by a multiplex PCR assay. The amplified TCR beta libraries were sequenced on the Illumina HiSeq System as 87-base-pair reads. For the original study's pipeline: A later analysis counted 65 million to 90 million unique TCR beta chains across the 640 or so repertoires, and approximately 11 million of these chains were shared by at least two donors. To remove PCR and sequencing errors, raw reads were error-corrected and collapsed into unique sequences using a nearest-neighbor algorithm that merged closely related sequences. V, D and J gene segments were assigned by aligning CDR3 sequences to IMGT reference sequences. Each retained sequence needed at least a six-nucleotide match to both a V gene segment and a J gene segment. A rearrangement was called productive if the CDR3 had no stop codons and remained in frame with V and J, and every other rearrangement was called non-productive. CDR3 was defined according to IMGT convention as the region running from the second conserved V-encoded cysteine to the conserved J-encoded phenylalanine. The earlier analysis of about 640 of the donors excluded any sequence lacking an unambiguous match to a single V gene segment. In an earlier analysis of 500 to 750 of the donors, V segments were called functional above 56.7% productive rearrangements and were called segregating when the between-donor standard deviation exceeded 5%. A statistical classification framework was built to diagnose cytomegalovirus status from the catalog of TCR beta chain sequences. A later analysis assigned V and J genes by comparing TCR nucleotide sequences with IMGT/GENE-DB human TR gene sequences. In a later analysis, CDR3 sequences and most-parsimonious VDJ recombination scenarios were assigned using the TCRdist pipeline. In a later analysis, each TCR beta chain was defined by its CDR3 amino acid sequence together with its V-gene family, and reads lacking a unique V-gene family were excluded. As a way to deal with suspected cross-contamination and a sequencing artifact, a later analysis dropped under 600 nucleotide sequences that were highly shared and had low generation probability. For each public chain, a later analysis derived a clonal expansion index from normalized ranks of inferred template counts within each repertoire. In a later analysis, generation probabilities were computed using a VDJ recombination model fitted to out-of-frame rearrangements, and the results were checked against IGoR. In a later analysis, hypergeometric tests were used to score TCR-TCR, TCR-HLA and TCR-CMV co-occurrence, with a repertoire-size bias correction applied to TCR pairs. A later analysis estimated false discovery rates by permuting HLA or CMV assignments 20 times. A later analysis grouped co-occurring TCRs with DBSCAN, adding TCRdist sequence similarity when clustering within HLA-allele-positive subsets. Co-occurrence clustering excluded repertoires with fewer than 30,000 or more than 120,000 public chains, plus five with anomalous nucleotide sharing. The table was pulled from immuneACCESS by TCRdb, which kept in-frame rearrangements only. Such tables lose some clones; where checked, under half of the loss comes from unresolved V genes, and the rest has no known cause. V and J calls and clone size follow that table, whereas D and trimming were derived from the DNA. The sample has 180,000 or so clones on record, 70% to 80% of them singletons. Around 1.6% of the sample is taken by the ten largest.

The sequence derives from a man aged 18 to 35 in good health and CMV-seronegative. What was sequenced was PBMCs. The rearrangement joined TRBV6-6 to TRBJ2-7, with 8 bases in between that match TRBD2. This receptor has the CDR3 CASSYERERAEQYF. The base sequence is TGTGCCAGCAGTTACGAGCGGGAGAGGGCAGAGCAGTACTTC.